The 23 T cell receptor beta chains below were found in one sample sequenced in a study of long-term antiretroviral therapy in people with HIV. Version v3.0 of the immunoSEQ assay was performed at survey level. The protocol was immunoSEQ multiplex PCR, while the TCRdb copy is restricted to in-frame clones and leaves out a portion. The repertoire consists of about 24,000 clones, with under 90% occurring once and the leading ten covering nearly 7.5%. Sequencing used unsorted PBMCs, obtained 1.8 years before starting antiretroviral therapy. The receptor set was obtained from a woman in her twenties or thirties with HIV.

J is TRBJ1-4 and V is TRBV4-1; TRBD1 aligns across 7 bases. The CDR3 spans 16 residues. Trimming took 3 bases from V and 6 from J; bases not matched to a gene: 10. CDR1 MGHRA and CDR2 YSYEKL come from the germline V gene. In nucleotides, the CDR3 is TGCGCCAGCAGCCAGCCGTCCGGGACAGACGATGAAAAACTGTTTTTT. Translating it yields CASSQPSGTDDEKLFF.

The chain employs TRBV7-3 and TRBJ2-1; TRBD2 matches at 7 bases. The ends lost 5 bases at V and 7 bases at J; junction bases unmatched: 17. The CDR3 totals 17 residues. Germline CDR1 reads SGHTA; CDR2 reads FQGTGA. CDR3 nucleotides: TGTGCCAGCAGCCGCAGTGTAGGAGCGGGGACCATTAATGAGCAGTTCTTC. Protein: CASSRSVGAGTINEQFF.

The V call is TRBV7-2, the J call TRBJ1-2; D is ambiguous. The CDR3 runs to 12 residues. Trimming stripped 3 bases from V and 5 bases from J, with 7 bases between. The germline V gene encodes CDR1 SGHTA and CDR2 FQGNSA. Here the CDR3 reads CASSFGGYGYTF. The DNA of the CDR3 is TGTGCCAGCAGCTTCGGCGGGTATGGCTACACCTTC.

The chain is built from TRBV29-1 and TRBJ2-1; D is uncertain. The CDR3 spans 13 residues. Germline-derived CDR1 and CDR2 are SQVTM and ANQGSEA. V was shortened by 7 bases and J by 5 bases, with 15 bases between the two germline ends. In DNA form, the CDR3 reads TGCAGCGCTCGGACCGAGACGAACAATGAGCAGTTCTTC. Its translation: CSARTETNNEQFF.

The rearrangement joins TRBV6-1 to TRBJ2-7; D unresolved. This CDR3 has 13 amino acids. The V gene lost 2 bases and the J gene lost 2 bases, with 7 bases spanning the gap. CDR1 MNHNS and CDR2 SASEGT come from the germline V gene. CDR3 sequence: CASSETIAYEQYV. As DNA, the CDR3 is TGTGCCAGCAGTGAAACGATCGCCTACGAGCAGTACGTC.

The rearrangement joins TRBV12-5 to TRBJ1-6; possible D gene TRBD1, 5 bases. The germline gives CDR1 LGHNT, CDR2 FRNRAP. The CDR3 sequence is 15 residues long. With 2 bases removed from V and 6 bases from J, the gap between germline ends came to 11 bases. For the CDR3, the DNA is TGTGCTAGTGGTTTGAAAGGGGTTTTTAATTCACCCCTCCACTTT. Translation: CASGLKGVFNSPLHF.

The chain carries TRBV7-3 and TRBJ2-2, with 7 bases that match TRBD1. The ends lost 2 bases at V and 4 bases at J; junction bases unmatched: 7. Germline values: CDR1 SGHTA, CDR2 FQGTGA. CDR3 length: 16 residues. The CDR3 reads CASSLFQGVSTGELFF. The CDR3 coding sequence is TGTGCCAGCAGCTTATTCCAGGGGGTTAGCACCGGGGAGCTGTTTTTT. The entire variable domain, with the rest obtained from reference TRBV7-3 and TRBJ2-2, is as follows: GAGVSQTPSNKVTEKGKYVELRCDPISGHTALYWYRQSLGQGPEFLIYFQGTGAADDSGLPNDRFFAVRPEGSVSTLKIQRTERGDSAVYLCASSLFQGVSTGELFFGEGSRLTVL.

The chain recombines TRBV4-1 with TRBJ1-3; D is unclear. Germline V CDR1 and CDR2: MGHRA, YSYEKL. Trimming removed 1 base at V and 0 bases at J, with 13 bases between. This CDR3 has 17 amino acids. The CDR3: CASSQATVDLSGNTIYF. The CDR3 DNA reads as TGCGCCAGCAGCCAAGCAACGGTGGATCTCTCTGGAAACACCATATATTTT.

V and J are TRBV20-1 and TRBJ1-1; tentatively, D is TRBD1 (5 bases). The CDR3 covers 11 residues. Between the trimmed V and J ends, which lost 7 bases and 7 bases, there was a span of 13 bases. In germline, CDR1 is DFQATT, CDR2 SNEGSKA (reference sequence). CDR3 DNA: TGCAGTGTTAGTGGGGCGTTTGAAGCTTTCTTT. This sequence encodes CSVSGAFEAFF.

This clone has just a few counts. The rearrangement links TRBV19 to TRBJ1-6, with TRBD1 as a possible D gene (5 bases). Trimming removed 9 bases at V and 6 bases at J, with 15 bases between. From germline, CDR1 is LNHDA and CDR2 SQIVND (reference sequence). The CDR3 totals 14 residues. CDR3 loop: CASSSGTVNSPLHF. In nucleotides, the CDR3 is TGTGCCAGCAGCTCCGGGACGGTTAATTCACCCCTCCACTTT.

The gene calls are TRBV7-2 and TRBJ2-1, with D hard to call. CDR3 length: 15 residues. Germline V gene data show CDR1 as SGHTA and CDR2 as FQGNSA. The ends were cut back, 2 bases at V and 5 bases at J, with 13 bases in the middle. The DNA of the CDR3 is TGTGCCAGCAGCTTATTCCCACAAGGAGACAATGAGCAGTTCTTC. Its translation: CASSLFPQGDNEQFF.

The chain employs TRBV6-1 and TRBJ2-7; possibly TRBD1 or TRBD2 for D (6 bases each). V lost 2 bases and J 7 bases, leaving 24 bases between the germline ends. This CDR3 spans 17 amino acids. Germline assignment: CDR1 MNHNS and CDR2 SASEGT. The CDR3 region is CASSEWGALPPQGEQYV. CDR3 coding DNA: TGTGCCAGCAGTGAATGGGGGGCCTTACCCCCCCAAGGGGAGCAGTACGTC.

The chain has TRBV11-2 and TRBJ1-1; D gene unclear. This CDR3 spans 11 amino acids. The germline CDR1 and CDR2 sequences are SGHAT and FQNNGV. V was clipped by 5 bases and J by 8 bases, with 9 bases between them. CDR3 region: CASSPSVEAFF. In nucleotides, the CDR3 is TGTGCCAGCAGCCCAAGTGTGGAAGCTTTCTTT.

The V and J genes are TRBV28 and TRBJ1-2; D gene uncertain. The ends were cut back, 2 bases at V and 2 bases at J, with 6 bases in the middle. This CDR3 spans 13 amino acids. The germline CDR1 and CDR2 sequences are MDHEN and SYDVKM. The CDR3: CASSLGLNYGYTF. Written as DNA, the CDR3 is TGTGCCAGCAGTTTAGGGTTGAACTATGGCTACACCTTC.

CDR3 in DNA: TGTGCCAGCAGCCTGGCCCCGGCAGGTGAGACCCAGTACTTC. Its protein product is CASSLAPAGETQYF. The chain has TRBV11-1 and TRBJ2-5; unclear D gene. Germline V CDR1 and CDR2: SGHAT, FQDESV (reference sequence). V dropped 5 bases and J dropped 5 bases, with 15 bases sitting between them. The CDR3 has 14 residues.

The chain couples TRBV19 to TRBJ2-2, with 12 bases lining up with TRBD2. The germline CDR1 and CDR2 sequences are LNHDA and SQIVND (reference sequence). The CDR3 consists of 16 residues. V was pared by 4 bases and J by 3 bases, with 3 bases of the junction left unmatched. The CDR3 sequence: CASSTLAGGDTGELFF. In nucleotides, the CDR3 is TGTGCCAGTAGTACCCTAGCGGGGGGGGACACCGGGGAGCTGTTTTTT.

V is TRBV21-1 and J is TRBJ2-7; the D call of TRBD1 is as the table states it, not checked on the DNA. TRBV21-1 constitutes a pseudogene. The CDR3 is 23 residues long. CDR3 DNA: TGTGCCAGCAGCAAAGCCGAACCAGGGGGCTTTCAGTCCCGCCTGTACCCAACCTACGAGCAGTACGTC. Translated, it gives CASSKAEPGGFQSRLYPTYEQYV.

In its sample, this clone was seen once. The rearrangement uses TRBV29-1 and TRBJ2-2; the match to TRBD1 covers 8 bases. This CDR3 is built from 18 residues. Germline lookup yields CDR1 SQVTM and CDR2 ANQGSEA. The V segment lost 7 bases and the J segment 2 bases; nucleotides outside the gene matches: 18. CDR3 nucleotide sequence: TGCAGCGCCCGAGTCCGGGACCGGACAGGGCAAAACACCGGGGAGCTGTTTTTT. Translated: CSARVRDRTGQNTGELFF.

The chain carries TRBV2 and TRBJ1-6; 7 positions agree with TRBD1. CDR1 and CDR2 (germline): SNHLY, FYNNEI. The CDR3 sequence is 15 residues long. V was clipped by 10 bases and J by 10 bases; unmatched bases: 16. The CDR3 region is CATTGGQAVGSPLHF. The CDR3 DNA is TGTGCCACTACCGGAGGACAGGCGGTCGGGTCACCCCTCCACTTT.

This clone has just one count. V and J are TRBV6-6 and TRBJ2-5, with a possible D match to TRBD1 (5 bases). The CDR3 covers 13 residues. The V gene lost 3 bases and the J gene lost 2 bases, with 7 bases spanning the gap. CDR1 is MNHNY, CDR2 SVGAGI, per germline (reference sequence). CDR3 in amino acids: CASSYQGQETQYF. Written as DNA, the CDR3 is TGTGCCAGCAGTTATCAGGGACAAGAGACCCAGTACTTC.

This clone was picked up a small number of times. The chain recombines TRBV20-1 with TRBJ2-1; D is uncertain. This CDR3 comprises 10 residues. Germline CDR1 DFQATT, CDR2 SNEGSKA (reference sequence). Trimming stripped 4 bases from V and 10 bases from J, with 8 bases between. The CDR3 protein is CSATDTEQFF. Here the CDR3 DNA reads TGCAGTGCTACTGATACGGAGCAGTTCTTC.

This chain connects TRBV2 to TRBJ1-4; D not resolved. This CDR3 comprises 14 residues. Germline values: CDR1 SNHLY, CDR2 FYNNEI. Trimming pared 8 bases from V and 1 base from J, leaving 11 bases between. CDR3 loop: CASGRYGTNEKLFF. The CDR3 coding sequence is TGTGCCAGCGGGAGGTACGGAACTAATGAAAAACTGTTTTTT.

The V call is TRBV7-9, the J call TRBJ2-5; D is perhaps TRBD2 (6 bases). Germline CDR1 SEHNR, CDR2 FQNEAQ (reference sequence). The CDR3 is made up of 12 amino acids. The CDR3 is CAFSGGFETQYF. DNA for the CDR3: TGTGCGTTTTCTGGAGGGTTTGAGACCCAGTACTTC.